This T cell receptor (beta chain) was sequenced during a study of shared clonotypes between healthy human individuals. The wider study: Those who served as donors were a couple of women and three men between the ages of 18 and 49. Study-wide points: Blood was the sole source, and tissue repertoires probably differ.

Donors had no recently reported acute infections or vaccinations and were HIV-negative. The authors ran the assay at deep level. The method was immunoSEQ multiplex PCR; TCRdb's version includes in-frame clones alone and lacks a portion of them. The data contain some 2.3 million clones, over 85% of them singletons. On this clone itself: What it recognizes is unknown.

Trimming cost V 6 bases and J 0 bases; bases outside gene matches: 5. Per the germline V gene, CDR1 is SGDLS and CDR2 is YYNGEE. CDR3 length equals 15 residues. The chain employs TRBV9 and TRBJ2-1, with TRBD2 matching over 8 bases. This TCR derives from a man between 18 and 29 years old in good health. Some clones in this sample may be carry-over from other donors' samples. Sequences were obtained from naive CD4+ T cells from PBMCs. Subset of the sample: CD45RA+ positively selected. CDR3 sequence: CASTEAGGSYNEQFF. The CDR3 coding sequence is TGTGCCAGCACGGAGGCGGGGGGCTCCTACAATGAGCAGTTCTTC.